The 14 T cell receptor beta chains below all came from one sample that was sequenced in a study of blood T cell repertoires in COVID-19. TCRdb's copy holds only in-frame clones and misses some; the assay was immunoSEQ multiplex PCR. The sample consists of about 200,000 clones, around 85% of them appearing once. Sequencing used peripheral blood. Receptors were obtained from a man aged 55 to 70 with COVID-19, enrolled during active disease.

This clone has just one count. This chain links TRBV7-2 with TRBJ2-2; a weak D match, TRBD1 (6 bases). The CDR3 runs 13 residues. V was cut by 4 bases and J by 7 bases, with 10 bases left in between. Germline V gives CDR1 SGHTA, CDR2 FQGNSA. The CDR3 nucleotides read TGTGCCAGCAGCTGGGGACAAATCGGGGAGCTGTTTTTT. This gives the protein CASSWGQIGELFF. The complete variable domain, with remaining parts taken from reference TRBV7-2 and TRBJ2-2, reads GAGVSQSPSNKVTEKGKDVELRCDPISGHTALYWYRQSLGQGLEFLIYFQGNSAPDKSGLPSDRFSAERTGGSVSTLTIQRTQQEDSAVYLCASSWGQIGELFFGEGSRLTVL.

Written as DNA, the CDR3 is TGCGCCAGCAGCTTGGCGGGGAGCCAATCTGCAACTAATGAAAAACTGTTTTTT. Translating it yields CASSLAGSQSATNEKLFF. The chain couples TRBV5-1 to TRBJ1-4, with D uncertain. V lost 0 bases and J 0 bases, leaving 15 bases between the germline ends. This CDR3 has 18 residues. The germline CDR1 and CDR2 sequences are SGHRS and YFSETQ.

This sequence joins TRBV24-1 and TRBJ2-7; 7 positions agree with TRBD1. J lost 0 bases, V lost 5 bases, and 6 bases had no gene match. This CDR3 is built from 15 residues. Germline V gene data show CDR1 as KGHDR and CDR2 as SFDVKD. The DNA for the CDR3 is TGTGCCACCAGTGCCGCGGACAGGAGCTCCTACGAGCAGTACTTC. This translates into CATSAADRSSYEQYF.

The DNA of the CDR3 is TGTGCCAGCAGTCGAACACCCGGCCAGGGTGGAGAAAAACTGTTTTTT. It yields the protein CASSRTPGQGGEKLFF. The chain joins TRBV6-6 to TRBJ1-4; possibly TRBD1 for D (5 bases). V was pared by 5 bases and J by 8 bases, with 21 bases between. Germline CDR1 reads MNHNY; CDR2 reads SVGAGI (reference sequence). This CDR3 has 16 residues.

The chain carries TRBV7-3 and TRBJ2-3; a weak D match, TRBD2 (6 bases). V dropped 4 bases and J dropped 1 base, with 9 bases sitting between them. The CDR3 loop spans 14 amino acids. CDR1 is SGHTA, CDR2 FQGTGA, per germline. The CDR3 nucleotides read TGTGCCAGCAGCTCGGGACTGGGCACAGATACGCAGTATTTT. It is translated as CASSSGLGTDTQYF.

This chain uses TRBV4-1 with TRBJ1-1; D remains ambiguous. This CDR3 contains 14 residues. Per germline, CDR1 MGHRA and CDR2 YSYEKL. V dropped 1 base and J dropped 1 base, with 7 bases sitting between them. The DNA of the CDR3 is TGCGCCAGCAGCCAAGTTCCCGGGAACACTGAAGCTTTCTTT. This codes for CASSQVPGNTEAFF.

V and J are TRBV6-6 and TRBJ1-1, with a tentative D call TRBD1 (6 bases). The V and J ends lost 2 bases and 6 bases respectively, with 19 bases between them. The CDR3 is 16 amino acids. Germline V gene data show CDR1 as MNHNY and CDR2 as SVGAGI (reference sequence). Here the CDR3 DNA reads TGTGCCAGCAGTTACCCTCTGGGGGGGGCAGAGGCTGAAGCTTTCTTT. The encoded protein is CASSYPLGGAEAEAFF.

J is TRBJ2-3 and V is TRBV30, with 9 nucleotides matching TRBD1. V was clipped by 7 bases and J by 11 bases; unmatched bases: 7. CDR3 length equals 11 residues. Germline-derived CDR1 and CDR2 are GTSNPN and SVGIG (reference sequence). The CDR3 sequence is CASQGAAKQYF. For the CDR3, the DNA is TGTGCCTCACAGGGGGCGGCGAAGCAGTATTTT.

The rearrangement links TRBV3-1 (or the pseudogene TRBV3-2) to TRBJ2-7; perhaps TRBD1 as D (6 bases). V dropped 0 bases and J dropped 4 bases, with 13 bases sitting between them. The CDR3 contains 15 residues. Germline lookup yields CDR1 LGHDT and CDR2 YNNKEL (reference sequence). In nucleotides, the CDR3 is TGTGCCAGCAGCCAAGAGGGGGCTAGCTTTTACGAGCAGTACTTC. Encoded protein: CASSQEGASFYEQYF.

This clone was observed once. The chain uses TRBV28 and TRBJ2-7; D may be TRBD1 (6 bases). The CDR3 contains 14 residues. Trimming left V 2 bases short and J 11 bases short, with 19 bases between. Germline V gives CDR1 MDHEN, CDR2 SYDVKM. The CDR3 DNA is TGTGCCAGCAGTTTAAATATACAGGGAAGGGTGGAGTACTTC. It translates to CASSLNIQGRVEYF.

This rearrangement joins TRBV3-1 (or the pseudogene TRBV3-2) to TRBJ1-1; D remains ambiguous. V was trimmed by 0 bases and J by 1 base, leaving 9 bases between them. Germline CDR1 LGHDT, CDR2 YNNKEL (reference sequence). This CDR3 contains 15 residues. CDR3 in amino acids: CASSQDRRRNTEAFF. The CDR3 nucleotides are TGTGCCAGCAGCCAAGATAGGCGGCGGAACACTGAAGCTTTCTTT.

CDR3 in DNA: TGTGCCAGCAGTTTCCGTCCGGGGGTCCCTCAGCCCCAGCATTTT. Its translation: CASSFRPGVPQPQHF. The chain joins TRBV27 to TRBJ1-5, with D perhaps TRBD1 (5 bases). V was pared by 3 bases and J by 6 bases, with 15 bases between. Per the germline V gene, CDR1 is MNHEY and CDR2 is SMNVEV (reference sequence). CDR3 length equals 15 residues.

This clone was counted once. The J gene is TRBJ1-2, the V gene TRBV15; no clear D. CDR1 and CDR2 (germline): LNHNV, YYDKDF (reference sequence). Between the trimmed V and J ends, which lost 1 base and 4 bases, there was a span of 7 bases. This CDR3 has 13 residues. The CDR3 is CATSRAGGYGYTF. The CDR3, as DNA: TGTGCCACCAGCAGAGCGGGAGGCTATGGCTACACCTTC.

This chain links TRBV7-8 with TRBJ2-3; perhaps TRBD2 as D (5 bases). V was cut by 1 base and J by 3 bases, with 11 bases left in between. This CDR3 is 15 amino acids long. Germline V lookup: CDR1 SGHVS, CDR2 FQNEAQ. CDR3 sequence reads: CASSLGGWITDTQYF. DNA of the CDR3: TGTGCCAGCAGCTTAGGCGGGTGGATTACAGATACGCAGTATTTT.